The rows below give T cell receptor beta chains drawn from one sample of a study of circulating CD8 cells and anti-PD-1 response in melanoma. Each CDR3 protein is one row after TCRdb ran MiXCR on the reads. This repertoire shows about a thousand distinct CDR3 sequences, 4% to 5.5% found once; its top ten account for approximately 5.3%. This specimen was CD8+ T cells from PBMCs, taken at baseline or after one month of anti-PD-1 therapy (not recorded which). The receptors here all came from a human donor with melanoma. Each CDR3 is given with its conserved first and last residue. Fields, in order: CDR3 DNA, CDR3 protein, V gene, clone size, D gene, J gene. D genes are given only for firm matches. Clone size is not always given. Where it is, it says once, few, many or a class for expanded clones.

cdr3_nt: TGTGCCAGCAGCTGGAGCCCTTCGAACACTGAAGCTTTCTTT
cdr3_aa: CASSWSPSNTEAFF
v_call: TRBV7-9
clone_size: large
d_call: .
j_call: TRBJ1-1

cdr3_nt: TGCAGTGCTTTCAGGACTAGCGGGGTGAGCTACGAGCAGTACTTC
cdr3_aa: CSAFRTSGVSYEQYF
v_call: TRBV20-1
clone_size: medium-sized
d_call: TRBD2
j_call: TRBJ2-7

cdr3_nt: TGTGCCAGCAGCTTAGATGCAGGGTCCTACAATGAGCAGTTCTTC
cdr3_aa: CASSLDAGSYNEQFF
v_call: TRBV7-2
clone_size: large
d_call: .
j_call: TRBJ2-1

cdr3_nt: TGTGCCAGCAGCCCGCGGGCACGGACTTTCACAGATACGCAGTATTTT
cdr3_aa: CASSPRARTFTDTQYF
v_call: TRBV4-2
clone_size: .
d_call: .
j_call: TRBJ2-3

cdr3_nt: TGCAGCGTTGCGGATAGGGGGCGAAGCAATCAGCCCCAGCATTTT
cdr3_aa: CSVADRGRSNQPQHF
v_call: TRBV29-1
clone_size: large
d_call: TRBD1
j_call: TRBJ1-5

cdr3_nt: TGTGCCAGCAGCCTCAGCTCCTACGAGCAGTACTTC
cdr3_aa: CASSLSSYEQYF
v_call: TRBV28
clone_size: large
d_call: .
j_call: TRBJ2-7

cdr3_nt: TGTGCCAGCAGGTCTTCAGGACAGGGGATATGGAGCACTGAAGCTTTCTTT
cdr3_aa: CASRSSGQGIWSTEAFF
v_call: TRBV14
clone_size: .
d_call: TRBD1
j_call: TRBJ1-1

cdr3_nt: TGTGCCAGTAGTATTGCGGGGGACTTCTATGGCTACACCTTC
cdr3_aa: CASSIAGDFYGYTF
v_call: TRBV19
clone_size: few
d_call: .
j_call: TRBJ1-2

cdr3_nt: TGTGCCAGCAGCCCCGGGGCCTCGGATACGCAGTATTTT
cdr3_aa: CASSPGASDTQYF
v_call: TRBV7-2
clone_size: .
d_call: .
j_call: TRBJ2-3

cdr3_nt: TGTGCCAGCAGCTTGCGCAGCGCCTACGAGCAGTACTTC
cdr3_aa: CASSLRSAYEQYF
v_call: TRBV5-6
clone_size: large
d_call: .
j_call: TRBJ2-7

cdr3_nt: TGTGCCAGCAGCTTAGCTTCGGGGGGGGAGCAGTACTTC
cdr3_aa: CASSLASGGEQYF
v_call: TRBV5-4
clone_size: medium-sized
d_call: TRBD2
j_call: TRBJ2-7

cdr3_nt: TGCGCCAGCAGCCAATTCTCTGGGAGCACAGATACGCAGTATTTT
cdr3_aa: CASSQFSGSTDTQYF
v_call: TRBV4-1
clone_size: large
d_call: .
j_call: TRBJ2-3

cdr3_nt: TGTGCCACGGGACAGGGGGCCTACGAGCAGTACTTC
cdr3_aa: CATGQGAYEQYF
v_call: TRBV19
clone_size: .
d_call: TRBD1
j_call: TRBJ2-7

cdr3_nt: TGTGCCAGCAGTGATGGGCTAGCGGGGGCCCGCACAGATATGCAGTATTTT
cdr3_aa: CASSDGLAGARTDMQYF
v_call: TRBV2
clone_size: .
d_call: TRBD2
j_call: TRBJ2-3

cdr3_nt: TGCAGCGTTGACAGGGGGCAGAGGACCGGGGAGCTGTTTTTT
cdr3_aa: CSVDRGQRTGELFF
v_call: TRBV29-1
clone_size: medium-sized
d_call: TRBD1
j_call: TRBJ2-2

cdr3_nt: TGTGCCAGCAGTGAAGGAACAGGGGATCTCTACGAGCAGTACTTC
cdr3_aa: CASSEGTGDLYEQYF
v_call: TRBV2
clone_size: large
d_call: TRBD1
j_call: TRBJ2-7

cdr3_nt: TGTGCCAGCAGTTGGGACATGGCGGCCGGGGAGCTGTTTTTT
cdr3_aa: CASSWDMAAGELFF
v_call: TRBV6-1
clone_size: medium-sized
d_call: .
j_call: TRBJ2-2

cdr3_nt: TGTGCTAGTGGCGAACGGGACAGGGGGAAACAGGCAACTAATGAAAAACTGTTTTTT
cdr3_aa: CASGERDRGKQATNEKLFF
v_call: TRBV12-5
clone_size: medium-sized
d_call: TRBD1
j_call: TRBJ1-4

cdr3_nt: TGTGCCAGCAGCTTCGATGGGACAGGGTTACGAGGCTACACCTTC
cdr3_aa: CASSFDGTGLRGYTF
v_call: TRBV27
clone_size: large
d_call: TRBD1
j_call: TRBJ1-2

cdr3_nt: TGCAGTGCTCGGGACTGGGGCCCAGATACGCAGTATTTT
cdr3_aa: CSARDWGPDTQYF
v_call: TRBV20-1
clone_size: medium-sized
d_call: .
j_call: TRBJ2-3

cdr3_nt: TGTGCCAGTAACAATCAGCCCCAGCATTTT
cdr3_aa: CASNNQPQHF
v_call: TRBV19
clone_size: .
d_call: .
j_call: TRBJ1-5

cdr3_nt: TGTGCCAGCAGTTTAGGCCCTTCCAATGAGCAGTTCTTC
cdr3_aa: CASSLGPSNEQFF
v_call: TRBV28
clone_size: few
d_call: .
j_call: TRBJ2-1